These 19 T cell receptor beta chains came from one sample sequenced in a study of early T cells in non-severe SARS-CoV-2 infection. In TCRdb, the 5' RACE reads were re-called with MiXCR into one record per CDR3 protein. The sample contains tens of thousands of distinct CDR3 sequences, about 12% of which appear only once. Sequenced sample: whole blood. These receptors all come from an adult who was a healthcare worker with PCR-confirmed SARS-CoV-2 infection or an uninfected control (not recorded which).

The chain has TRBV7-8 and TRBJ1-4; 8 positions match TRBD1. J was trimmed by 3 bases and V by 5 bases; bases with no gene match: 5. The CDR3 loop spans 15 amino acids. Germline-derived CDR1 and CDR2 are SGHVS and FQNEAQ. The CDR3 coding sequence is TGTGCCAGCAGCCGAACAGGGGGATCTAATGAAAAACTGTTTTTT. Encoded protein: CASSRTGGSNEKLFF.

This clonotype was seen ten or more times. V usage is TRBV20-1 and J usage is TRBJ2-7, with TRBD1 matching over 8 bases. Per germline, CDR1 DFQATT and CDR2 SNEGSKA (reference sequence). The CDR3 runs 14 residues. V was pared by 5 bases and J by 5 bases, with 11 bases of the junction left unmatched. CDR3: CSALRTGLGDEQYF. The CDR3 DNA is TGCAGTGCTCTAAGGACAGGGCTTGGAGACGAGCAGTACTTC.

This clonotype was counted a few times. CDR3 coding DNA: TGTGCCAGCAGTTTAGGGGGGGCCAACGTCCTGACTTTC. Translated: CASSLGGANVLTF. The chain is built from TRBV12-3 or TRBV12-4 and TRBJ2-6, with D unclear. The CDR3 has 13 residues. With 1 base removed from V and 4 bases from J, the gap between germline ends came to 2 bases.

This clonotype was seen only a few times. V is TRBV28 and J is TRBJ1-5; no clear D. Germline V gene lookup returns CDR1 MDHEN and CDR2 SYDVKM. This CDR3 is built from 13 residues. V was trimmed by 1 base and J by 5 bases, leaving 6 bases between them. This CDR3 reads CASSLYSYQPQHF. The CDR3 DNA sequence: TGTGCCAGCAGTTTATACAGTTATCAGCCCCAGCATTTT.

This clonotype was picked up many times. The chain joins TRBV10-3 to TRBJ2-5; tentatively, D is TRBD1 (7 bases). Trimming took off 5 bases at V and 4 bases at J, with 8 bases between the two ends. The CDR3 is made up of 12 amino acids. CDR1 is ENHRY, CDR2 SYGVKD, per germline. CDR3 sequence (DNA): TGTGCCATCAGTCAGGGGGGAGAGACCCAGTACTTC. This gives the protein CAISQGGETQYF.

This clonotype was detected a few times. J is TRBJ1-2 and V is TRBV28; TRBD1 aligns across 9 bases. Trimming took 9 bases from V and 4 from J; bases not matched to a gene: 6. The CDR3 is 13 residues long. Germline-derived CDR1 and CDR2 are MDHEN and SYDVKM. CDR3 residues: CASSGTGLYGYTF. CDR3 coding DNA: TGTGCCAGTTCCGGGACAGGGCTCTATGGCTACACCTTC.

The rearrangement joins TRBV10-1 to TRBJ2-2; 11 bases agree with TRBD1. CDR1 and CDR2 (germline): WNHNN, SYGVQD (reference sequence). With 2 bases clipped from V and 2 bases from J, the junction kept 4 bases outside the gene matches. The CDR3 totals 17 residues. CDR3 sequence: CASSEGQGAINTGELFF. The CDR3 DNA reads as TGCGCCAGCAGTGAGGGACAGGGGGCGATTAACACCGGGGAGCTGTTTTTT.

The chain combines TRBV3-1 with TRBJ2-4; TRBD2 matches at 7 bases. The length of the CDR3 is 17 residues. J lost 8 bases, V lost 0 bases, and 13 bases had no gene match. Germline CDR1 reads LGHDT; CDR2 reads YNNKEL (reference sequence). CDR3 region: CASSQERAGAAWDIQYF. CDR3 in DNA: TGTGCCAGCAGCCAAGAACGGGCGGGAGCTGCTTGGGACATTCAGTACTTC.

This clonotype was found many times. V and J are TRBV20-1 and TRBJ2-7; D is perhaps TRBD1 or TRBD2 (6 bases each). There are 14 residues in the CDR3. Germline V gives CDR1 DFQATT, CDR2 SNEGSKA (reference sequence). Trimming cost V 5 bases and J 7 bases, with 21 bases left between them. CDR3 coding DNA: TGCAGTGCTTACGGACCGGGGGCCCCTGGGGAGCAGTACTTC. Protein sequence: CSAYGPGAPGEQYF.

This chain uses TRBV28 with TRBJ2-1; no definite D call. The CDR3 consists of 11 residues. Germline lookup yields CDR1 MDHEN and CDR2 SYDVKM. The V and J ends lost 6 bases and 9 bases respectively, with 9 bases between them. The CDR3 here is CASRSSFEQFF. The CDR3 nucleotides read TGTGCCAGCAGGTCCTCCTTTGAGCAGTTCTTC.

The CDR3 sequence is CASSSRFSYEQYF. DNA for the CDR3: TGTGCCAGCAGCTCCCGCTTTTCCTACGAGCAGTACTTC. V and J are TRBV7-3 and TRBJ2-7; D remains ambiguous. V lost 4 bases and J lost 1, with 8 bases in between. CDR1 and CDR2 (germline): SGHTA, FQGTGA. The CDR3 is 13 amino acids.

This clonotype was counted between two and nine times. V gene TRBV9 combines with J gene TRBJ2-7, with 11 bases matching TRBD2. In germline, CDR1 is SGDLS, CDR2 YYNGEE. CDR3 length equals 16 residues. The trim removed 4 bases at V and 0 bases at J, leaving 6 bases unmatched. CDR3 residues: CASSPRLAGSSYEQYF. The DNA for the CDR3 is TGTGCCAGCAGCCCCAGACTAGCGGGAAGCTCCTACGAGCAGTACTTC.

This clonotype was detected ten times or more. This chain uses TRBV11-2 with TRBJ2-3, with D unclear. Germline values: CDR1 SGHAT, CDR2 FQNNGV. With 4 bases removed from V and 0 bases from J, the gap between germline ends came to 11 bases. The CDR3 is 15 amino acids. For the CDR3, the DNA is TGTGCCAGCAGCTCCTCTATCGGGAGCACAGATACGCAGTATTTT. This encodes CASSSSIGSTDTQYF.

The chain joins TRBV6-4 to TRBJ2-5; D assignment may be TRBD1 or TRBD2 (6 bases each). Germline lookup yields CDR1 MRHNA and CDR2 SNTAGT. Trimming shortened V by 3 bases and J by 5 bases, and 16 bases separated the two germline ends. The CDR3 is 15 residues long. The CDR3 is CASSEGPGAQETQYF. The CDR3 DNA reads as TGTGCCAGCAGTGAGGGCCCGGGGGCGCAGGAGACCCAGTACTTC.

This clonotype has more than one count but fewer than ten. V gene TRBV25-1 combines with J gene TRBJ2-7; 11 nucleotides align to TRBD1. Looked up from germline, CDR1 is MGHDK and CDR2 is SYGVNS. CDR3 size: 14 residues. Losses at the gene ends were 6 bases for V and 5 bases for J; bases not matched to a gene: 6. CDR3 region: CASSRDRGNNEQYF. Written as DNA, the CDR3 is TGTGCCAGCAGCCGGGACAGGGGGAACAACGAGCAGTACTTC.

This clonotype has just a few counts. The chain couples TRBV29-1 to TRBJ2-7, with TRBD1 as a possible D gene (6 bases). The CDR3 is made up of 14 amino acids. The germline CDR1 and CDR2 sequences are SQVTM and ANQGSEA. V was pared by 5 bases and J by 0 bases, with 14 bases between. The chain's CDR3 is CSVRTALISYEQYF. In nucleotides, the CDR3 is TGCAGCGTTAGGACAGCCCTTATCTCCTACGAGCAGTACTTC.

In this sample, this clonotype turned up a few times. The rearrangement joins TRBV29-1 to TRBJ2-3; 9 bases line up with TRBD2. Germline V gives CDR1 SQVTM, CDR2 ANQGSEA. The CDR3 covers 16 residues. Trimming took 1 base from V and 1 from J; bases not matched to a gene: 6. In nucleotides, the CDR3 is TGCAGCGTTGAAGGCTCTAGCGGGATGGGCACAGATACGCAGTATTTT. Its translation is CSVEGSSGMGTDTQYF.

This clonotype has ten or more counts. J is TRBJ2-1 and V is TRBV29-1; TRBD2 aligns across 9 bases. This CDR3 is built from 15 residues. The germline V gene encodes CDR1 SQVTM and CDR2 ANQGSEA. The V and J ends lost 1 base and 6 bases, in that order; junction bases with no gene match: 7. CDR3 loop: CSVEVLRLAVNEQFF. The CDR3 DNA reads TGCAGCGTTGAAGTTCTTCGACTAGCGGTCAATGAGCAGTTCTTC.

This clonotype was recorded many times. The chain is built from TRBV11-2 and TRBJ2-1; D perhaps matches TRBD2 (5 bases). V was clipped by 4 bases and J by 11 bases, with 15 bases between them. The CDR3 length is 13 residues. Germline V CDR1 and CDR2: SGHAT, FQNNGV. The CDR3 sequence: CASSSPGLRQQFF. CDR3 coding DNA: TGTGCCAGCAGCTCTCCAGGACTTCGCCAGCAGTTCTTC.